One sample yielded the 28 T cell receptor beta chains listed below, sequenced in a study of blood T cell repertoires in COVID-19. Sequenced by immunoSEQ multiplex PCR; TCRdb stores in-frame clones only, minus some. The sample has 80,000 to 90,000 clones; approximately 86% are singletons. Sequencing was done on a sample of peripheral blood. Receptors were obtained from a middle-aged man with acute or convalescent COVID-19.

This chain uses TRBV19 with TRBJ1-5; a weak D match, TRBD1 (5 bases). The CDR3 is made up of 17 amino acids. V gave up 5 bases and J gave up 3 bases, with 20 bases separating them. The germline V gene has CDR1 LNHDA and CDR2 SQIVND (reference sequence). CDR3 in DNA: TGTGCCAGTAGTTTCCTCGCCCCAGACAGAGCCAATCAGCCCCAGCATTTT. This translates into CASSFLAPDRANQPQHF.

This clone has only one observation. This chain links TRBV2 with TRBJ2-2, with D tentatively TRBD1 (5 bases). CDR1 is SNHLY, CDR2 FYNNEI, per germline. V shed 2 bases and J shed 4 bases, with 11 bases lying between them. CDR3 length equals 15 residues. The CDR3 DNA sequence: TGTGCCAGCAGTGAAAAGGGGTTCGGCACCGGGGAGCTGTTTTTT. Its translation is CASSEKGFGTGELFF.

The chain recombines TRBV6-5 with TRBJ1-2, with TRBD1 matching 7 bases. The V gene's germline CDR1 is MNHEY and CDR2 SVGAGI. V lost 6 bases to trimming and J lost 8 bases; unmatched junction nucleotides: 9. This CDR3 is built from 13 residues. CDR3 protein: CASSTPTGRGYTF. As DNA, the CDR3 is TGTGCCAGCAGCACCCCGACAGGGCGAGGCTACACCTTC.

V and J are TRBV13 and TRBJ2-7; TRBD2 aligns across 11 bases. Losses at the gene ends were 6 bases for V and 4 bases for J; bases not matched to a gene: 17. Looked up from germline, CDR1 is PRHDT and CDR2 is FYEKMQ (reference sequence). The length of the CDR3 is 18 residues. CDR3 DNA: TGTGCCAGCAGTTTTCGGGCCTCGATGGGACTAGCGGAATACGAGCAGTACTTC. Protein sequence: CASSFRASMGLAEYEQYF.

The chain combines TRBV29-1 with TRBJ1-2; D is undetermined. The V and J ends lost 1 base and 8 bases respectively, with 11 bases between them. There are 12 residues in the CDR3. Germline CDR1 SQVTM, CDR2 ANQGSEA. CDR3 sequence: CSVEARGSGYTF. DNA for the CDR3: TGCAGCGTTGAAGCTCGGGGTTCCGGCTACACCTTC.

The chain has TRBV5-4 and TRBJ1-2; no reliable D call. The V gene's germline CDR1 is SGHNT and CDR2 YYREEE (reference sequence). CDR3 length: 15 amino acids. V shed 2 bases and J shed 6 bases, with 17 bases lying between them. The CDR3 DNA sequence: TGTGCCAGCAGCTTATTTGCACAGCAATACGATGGCTACACCTTC. It codes for CASSLFAQQYDGYTF.

The chain is built from TRBV2 and TRBJ1-1; 7 bases agree with TRBD1. Germline CDR1 is SNHLY and CDR2 is FYNNEI. The V gene end was trimmed by 7 bases and the J gene end by 5 bases; junction bases not matched to a gene: 7. This CDR3 comprises 13 residues. Written as DNA, the CDR3 is TGTGCCAGCAACCACAGGGGTGGAACTGAAGCTTTCTTT. This gives the protein CASNHRGGTEAFF.

This clone was recorded only once. The J gene is TRBJ2-1, the V gene TRBV11-2, with D unclear. In germline, CDR1 is SGHAT, CDR2 FQNNGV. This CDR3 contains 12 residues. Trimming shortened V by 3 bases and J by 4 bases, and 4 bases separated the two germline ends. The CDR3 region has the DNA TGTGCCAGCAGCTTTTCATACAATGAGCAGTTCTTC. This encodes CASSFSYNEQFF.

The J gene is TRBJ1-4, the V gene TRBV11-1, with TRBD1 identical over 9 bases. J lost 8 bases, V lost 3 bases, and 4 bases had no gene match. Germline V lookup: CDR1 SGHAT, CDR2 FQDESV (reference sequence). This CDR3 contains 14 residues. CDR3: CASSFGTGREKLFF. The CDR3 region has the DNA TGTGCCAGCAGCTTCGGGACAGGGCGGGAAAAACTGTTTTTT. Variable domain in full (rest from reference TRBV11-1 and TRBJ1-4): EAEVAQSPRYKITEKSQAVAFWCDPISGHATLYWYRQILGQGPELLVQFQDESVVDDSQLPKDRFSAERLKGVDSTLKIQPAELGDSAMYLCASSFGTGREKLFFGSGTQLSVL.

This clone was observed a handful of times. The V call is TRBV19, the J call TRBJ1-1; D is ambiguous. Per germline, CDR1 LNHDA and CDR2 SQIVND (reference sequence). The V gene lost 1 base and the J gene lost 1 base, with 7 bases spanning the gap. The CDR3 is 14 residues long. Here the CDR3 reads CASSIGGPNTEAFF. The CDR3 DNA sequence: TGTGCCAGTAGTATAGGAGGGCCGAACACTGAAGCTTTCTTT.

This chain connects TRBV6-4 to TRBJ1-5, with unresolved D. Trimming removed 5 bases at V and 7 bases at J, with 12 bases between. There are 13 residues in the CDR3. The germline V gene has CDR1 MRHNA and CDR2 SNTAGT. CDR3 nucleotide sequence: TGTGCCAGCAGTCCGACTGTGTTGCAGCCCCAGCATTTT. It translates to CASSPTVLQPQHF.

The chain uses TRBV19 and TRBJ2-3, with TRBD2 identical over 9 bases. The V gene's germline CDR1 is LNHDA and CDR2 SQIVND (reference sequence). Losses at the gene ends were 3 bases for V and 4 bases for J; bases not matched to a gene: 5. CDR3 length equals 15 residues. The CDR3 loop is CASSMREGRADTQYF. The CDR3 DNA reads TGTGCCAGTAGTATGCGGGAGGGCCGAGCAGATACGCAGTATTTT.

V is TRBV3-1 (or the pseudogene TRBV3-2) and J is TRBJ2-3, with D perhaps TRBD2 (6 bases). Trimming pared 0 bases from V and 2 bases from J, leaving 12 bases between. The CDR3 is 16 amino acids. The germline gives CDR1 LGHDT, CDR2 YNNKEL (reference sequence). DNA for the CDR3: TGTGCCAGCAGCCAAGAGCGGGGACCAGCCACAGATACGCAGTATTTT. Translation gives CASSQERGPATDTQYF.

The V call is TRBV4-3, the J call TRBJ2-1; the match to TRBD2 covers 11 bases. The CDR3 runs 17 residues. CDR1 and CDR2 from the germline V gene are LGHNA and YSLEER. V was pared by 4 bases and J by 7 bases, with 12 bases of the junction left unmatched. CDR3 nucleotide sequence: TGCGCCAGCAGCCGGGACCATAGCGGGGGGGCTCGGAATGAGCAGTTCTTC. Translated: CASSRDHSGGARNEQFF.

V usage is TRBV2 and J usage is TRBJ1-5, with no clear D. This CDR3 comprises 12 residues. The germline gives CDR1 SNHLY, CDR2 FYNNEI. With 8 bases removed from V and 2 bases from J, the gap between germline ends came to 7 bases. CDR3 in DNA: TGTGCCAGCTCTCTAGGCAATCAGCCCCAGCATTTT. Translating it yields CASSLGNQPQHF.

The chain is built from TRBV15 and TRBJ2-2; D possibly corresponds to TRBD1 (5 bases). Trimming stripped 1 base from V and 4 bases from J, with 10 bases between. Germline loops: CDR1 LNHNV, CDR2 YYDKDF (reference sequence). This CDR3 comprises 15 residues. In DNA form, the CDR3 reads TGTGCCACCAGCAGAGGGGGTCAGGGCACCGGGGAGCTGTTTTTT. This codes for CATSRGGQGTGELFF.

V gene TRBV19 combines with J gene TRBJ1-1; D perhaps matches TRBD1 (5 bases). Trimming removed 5 bases at V and 4 bases at J, with 14 bases between. This CDR3 has 14 residues. Germline V CDR1 and CDR2: LNHDA, SQIVND (reference sequence). The CDR3 region is CASSQQGSATEAFF. The CDR3 DNA is TGTGCCAGTAGTCAGCAGGGTTCAGCCACTGAAGCTTTCTTT.

V and J are TRBV5-4 and TRBJ1-1, with D uncertain. The CDR3 is 15 amino acids. The germline V and J ends were trimmed by 3 bases and 0 bases, with 12 bases remaining between them. CDR1 and CDR2 from the germline V gene are SGHNT and YYREEE (reference sequence). The CDR3 sequence: CASSSPRGLNTEAFF. CDR3 in DNA: TGTGCCAGCAGCTCGCCCCGGGGATTGAACACTGAAGCTTTCTTT.

The chain is built from TRBV18 and TRBJ2-7; 7 positions agree with TRBD1. Losses at the gene ends were 3 bases for V and 1 base for J; bases not matched to a gene: 0. This CDR3 spans 13 amino acids. Per germline, CDR1 KGHSH and CDR2 LQKENI. The CDR3 loop is CASSPGQSYEQYF. In nucleotides, the CDR3 is TGTGCCAGCTCACCGGGACAGTCCTACGAGCAGTACTTC.

The chain links TRBV9 to TRBJ2-7; D might be TRBD1 (6 bases). Trimming shortened V by 3 bases and J by 5 bases, and 15 bases separated the two germline ends. This CDR3 is 14 amino acids long. The germline V gene has CDR1 SGDLS and CDR2 YYNGEE. The CDR3 loop reads CASSGRPGANEQYF. CDR3 nucleotides: TGTGCCAGCAGCGGAAGGCCAGGGGCTAACGAGCAGTACTTC.

The chain couples TRBV10-3 to TRBJ1-4, with 10 positions matching TRBD1. Trimming took 6 bases from V and 6 from J; bases not matched to a gene: 4. Germline-derived CDR1 and CDR2 are ENHRY and SYGVKD. The CDR3 consists of 14 residues. The CDR3 DNA follows: TGTGCCATCAGCGGGGACAGGGGACATGAAAAACTGTTTTTT. It specifies CAISGDRGHEKLFF.

This rearrangement joins TRBV12-5 to TRBJ2-1; a possible D gene is TRBD1 (5 bases). Trimming removed 4 bases at V and 9 bases at J, with 19 bases between. The CDR3 runs to 15 residues. Per germline, CDR1 LGHNT and CDR2 FRNRAP. CDR3 sequence: CASGSRAIGVGEQFF. CDR3 DNA: TGTGCTAGTGGTTCTAGGGCAATAGGGGTGGGTGAGCAGTTCTTC.

The J gene is TRBJ1-2, the V gene TRBV10-3; TRBD1 might be the D (6 bases). CDR1 is ENHRY and CDR2 is SYGVKD in the germline V gene. This CDR3 has 11 residues. V was shortened by 10 bases and J by 8 bases, with 14 bases between the two germline ends. This chain's CDR3 is CATVSTGGYTF. CDR3 sequence (DNA): TGTGCCACGGTTTCGACAGGCGGCTACACCTTC.

This clone was observed a handful of times. The CDR3: CASSSLAGEPGEQYF. The CDR3 DNA follows: TGTGCCAGCAGCTCACTAGCGGGAGAGCCTGGGGAGCAGTACTTC. The rearrangement joins TRBV5-6 to TRBJ2-7, with 11 bases identical to TRBD2. The CDR3 extends over 15 amino acids. Germline-derived CDR1 and CDR2 are SGHDT and YYEEEE. Losses at the gene ends were 3 bases for V and 7 bases for J; bases not matched to a gene: 9.

V gene TRBV7-9 combines with J gene TRBJ1-1; D ambiguous. CDR1 SEHNR and CDR2 FQNEAQ come from the germline V gene (reference sequence). Trimming stripped 5 bases from V and 4 bases from J, with 11 bases between. The length of the CDR3 is 13 residues. CDR3 sequence: CASSLEGPTEAFF. The CDR3 DNA follows: TGTGCCAGCAGCCTCGAGGGCCCCACTGAAGCTTTCTTT.

V usage is TRBV5-5 and J usage is TRBJ1-2, with no clear D. The CDR3 length is 13 residues. V lost 0 bases and J 8 bases, leaving 11 bases between the germline ends. Germline V gene data show CDR1 as SGHKS and CDR2 as YYEKEE (reference sequence). As DNA, the CDR3 is TGTGCCAGCAGCTTGGCCGAAACATTGGGCTACACCTTC. Translation gives CASSLAETLGYTF.

The rearrangement joins TRBV5-1 to TRBJ2-7; 11 nucleotides match TRBD2. This CDR3 comprises 14 residues. CDR1 SGHRS and CDR2 YFSETQ come from the germline V gene. V gave up 4 bases and J gave up 4 bases; unmatched junction bases: 4. The CDR3 coding sequence is TGCGCCAGCAGCGTAGCGGGGGGGAGGTACGAGCAGTACTTC. Translating it yields CASSVAGGRYEQYF.

V gene TRBV30 combines with J gene TRBJ2-7, with TRBD1 matching 8 bases. The CDR3 is 12 amino acids. J gave up 3 bases and V 8 bases, and 6 bases lay outside the gene matches. Germline V gene sequence: CDR1 GTSNPN, CDR2 SVGIG (reference sequence). This chain's CDR3 is CARNGQGYEQYF. The CDR3 region has the DNA TGTGCCCGGAACGGACAGGGCTACGAGCAGTACTTC.